The sample holds many counts of the clone carrying this T cell receptor (beta chain). Its antigen is still unknown. This specimen belongs to a study of T-cell reconstitution after alpha-beta-depleted transplantation in children. Study outcomes and limitations: The authors attributed T-cell counts and diversity one year after transplant mostly to newly produced T cells. The origin of alpha-beta T cells about two months after transplant was reportedly several hundred expanded graft clones. The high TCRbeta diversity at day 60 in some patients came from surviving recipient T cells and thymic progenitors.

As it was prepared, the TCRbeta library received unique molecular identifiers. MiXCR, applied by TCRdb to the PCR reads, yields one record per CDR3 protein. The sample includes fewer than 450,000 distinct CDR3 sequences, about 16% of them seen just once. CDR3 length: 16 amino acids. V shed 3 bases, J shed 8 bases, and the junction held 6 bases outside the gene matches. The source was PBMCs, mostly from graft donor cells, collected 360 days after TCRalphabeta/CD19-depleted stem cell transplant. The chain recombines TRBV12-3 or TRBV12-4 with TRBJ2-1; 14 bases align to TRBD2. The clonotype originates from a male patient between 2 and 10 years old who had a stem cell transplant for acute lymphoblastic leukemia, so the T cells may come from the graft donor. CDR3 DNA sequence: TGTGCCAGCAGTTTGAGGGGACTAGCGGGAGAGGATGAGCAGTTCTTC. Translation gives CASSLRGLAGEDEQFF.